These 29 T cell receptor beta chains were sequenced from one sample in a study of blood T cell repertoires in COVID-19. The method was immunoSEQ multiplex PCR; TCRdb's version includes in-frame clones alone and lacks a portion of them. The top ten clones hold approximately 2.3% of a sample with a few hundred thousand clones, around 87% of them seen once. The sequenced sample was peripheral blood. The receptors were gathered from a woman between 50 and 59 years old with acute or convalescent COVID-19.

The V and J genes are TRBV7-3 and TRBJ1-1; tentative D call: TRBD1 (5 bases). Germline values: CDR1 SGHTA, CDR2 FQGTGA. Trimming shortened V by 5 bases and J by 4 bases, and 11 bases separated the two germline ends. This CDR3 comprises 13 residues. The CDR3 nucleotides read TGTGCCAGCAGCCCCGGGGGGACCACTGAAGCTTTCTTT. This translates into CASSPGGTTEAFF.

This chain uses TRBV24-1 with TRBJ1-4; D may be TRBD1 (5 bases). The germline CDR1 and CDR2 sequences are KGHDR and SFDVKD. The CDR3 is 16 amino acids. With 3 bases removed from V and 7 bases from J, the gap between germline ends came to 17 bases. This CDR3 reads CATSDPANQGGEKLFF. The DNA for the CDR3 is TGTGCCACCAGTGATCCAGCGAATCAGGGAGGTGAAAAACTGTTTTTT.

V and J are TRBV7-2 and TRBJ1-1; 11 positions agree with TRBD1. The V gene end was trimmed by 8 bases and the J gene end by 1 base; junction bases not matched to a gene: 6. Germline V gives CDR1 SGHTA, CDR2 FQGNSA. CDR3 size: 15 residues. Here the CDR3 reads CASAGQGAQNTEAFF. The CDR3 DNA reads as TGTGCCAGCGCAGGACAGGGGGCGCAGAACACTGAAGCTTTCTTT.

This clone was observed a handful of times. The chain joins TRBV24-1 to TRBJ2-5; 10 nucleotides match TRBD2. The CDR3 covers 15 residues. With 1 base clipped from V and 4 bases from J, the junction kept 2 bases outside the gene matches. Germline V gene data show CDR1 as KGHDR and CDR2 as SFDVKD. CDR3 DNA sequence: TGTGCCACCAGTGATTTCGGGACTAGCGCAGAGACCCAGTACTTC. Translated: CATSDFGTSAETQYF.

This chain joins TRBV7-3 and TRBJ1-2; D not certain. Trimming cost V 5 bases and J 7 bases, with 20 bases left between them. The CDR3 is 15 amino acids. Germline assignment: CDR1 SGHTA and CDR2 FQGTGA. CDR3 nucleotides: TGTGCCAGCAGCCCTGCGGCAGCGGAGCGCGGTGGCTACACCTTC. This codes for CASSPAAAERGGYTF.

About this clone: The sample holds other DNA sequences that translate to the same CDR3. The chain couples TRBV6-5 to TRBJ1-5; 8 positions agree with TRBD1. The germline CDR1 and CDR2 sequences are MNHEY and SVGAGI. J gave up 2 bases and V 4 bases, and 4 bases lay outside the gene matches. This CDR3 comprises 15 residues. The CDR3 here is CASSSDRGGNQPQHF. The CDR3 coding sequence is TGTGCCAGCAGTTCAGACAGGGGTGGCAATCAGCCCCAGCATTTT.

This sequence joins TRBV24-1 and TRBJ2-3; TRBD2 matches at 12 bases. Per the germline V gene, CDR1 is KGHDR and CDR2 is SFDVKD. With 4 bases clipped from V and 5 bases from J, the junction kept 9 bases outside the gene matches. The CDR3 is 17 amino acids. The CDR3 reads CATSDFASGRARDTQYF. DNA of the CDR3: TGTGCCACCAGTGACTTCGCTAGCGGGAGGGCCAGAGATACGCAGTATTTT.

The chain joins TRBV9 to TRBJ1-5, with D uncertain. V lost 3 bases, J lost 6 bases, and 13 bases lay in between. The CDR3 contains 14 residues. CDR1 SGDLS and CDR2 YYNGEE come from the germline V gene. CDR3 bases: TGTGCCAGCAGCGCCTCAGGTAGTCGTCAGCCCCAGCATTTT. Encoded protein: CASSASGSRQPQHF.

The chain is built from TRBV3-1 (or the pseudogene TRBV3-2) and TRBJ1-4, with D hard to call. V shed 0 bases and J shed 5 bases, with 7 bases lying between them. This CDR3 has 14 residues. Per germline, CDR1 LGHDT and CDR2 YNNKEL (reference sequence). The CDR3 loop is CASSQDRNNEKLFF. The DNA for the CDR3 is TGTGCCAGCAGCCAAGATAGAAACAATGAAAAACTGTTTTTT.

The V and J genes are TRBV3-1 (or the pseudogene TRBV3-2) and TRBJ2-7; weak D call: TRBD2 (5 bases). The ends were cut back, 2 bases at V and 3 bases at J, with 8 bases in the middle. The CDR3 consists of 13 residues. Per the germline V gene, CDR1 is LGHDT and CDR2 is YNNKEL (reference sequence). The CDR3 nucleotides are TGTGCCAGCAGCCAAAGCGGATTCTACGAGCAGTACTTC. Protein sequence: CASSQSGFYEQYF.

In regard to this clone: Other DNA sequences in the same sample also yield this CDR3. This rearrangement joins TRBV28 to TRBJ2-7; D might be TRBD2 (5 bases). CDR3 size: 12 residues. The V gene's germline CDR1 is MDHEN and CDR2 SYDVKM. The germline V and J ends were trimmed by 9 bases and 2 bases, with 11 bases remaining between them. The DNA for the CDR3 is TGTGCCAGTTCAGGAGGCGCCTACGAGCAGTACTTC. This translates into CASSGGAYEQYF.

A few counts support this clone. The rearrangement joins TRBV24-1 to TRBJ1-5; D not certain. The CDR3 runs 14 residues. CDR1 and CDR2 (germline): KGHDR, SFDVKD. V was pared by 6 bases and J by 4 bases, with 12 bases between. The CDR3 loop reads CATSPRTGNQPQHF. In DNA, the CDR3 is TGTGCCACCAGTCCCCGGACGGGGAATCAGCCCCAGCATTTT.

This rearrangement joins TRBV14 to TRBJ2-5; D might be TRBD1 (5 bases). Germline CDR1 and CDR2: SGHDN and FVKESK. This CDR3 is built from 13 residues. Trimming shortened V by 4 bases and J by 2 bases, and 8 bases separated the two germline ends. CDR3 amino acids: CASSPRAQETQYF. For the CDR3, the DNA is TGTGCCAGCAGCCCCAGGGCACAAGAGACCCAGTACTTC.

The chain links TRBV27 to TRBJ1-1; TRBD1 might be the D (5 bases). Germline CDR1 and CDR2: MNHEY and SMNVEV (reference sequence). Trimming took 3 bases from V and 4 from J, leaving 9 bases between them. The CDR3 contains 13 residues. CDR3 loop: CASSFPGGTEAFF. CDR3 DNA: TGTGCCAGCAGTTTTCCGGGGGGCACTGAAGCTTTCTTT.

This clone was detected a few times. The CDR3 loop reads CATGMGLQFGELFF. Written as DNA, the CDR3 is TGTGCCACCGGCATGGGACTTCAGTTTGGGGAGCTGTTTTTT. The chain couples TRBV24-1 to TRBJ2-2, with D tentatively TRBD2 (6 bases). The germline V and J ends were trimmed by 9 bases and 8 bases, with 18 bases remaining between them. This CDR3 spans 14 amino acids. Germline V gives CDR1 KGHDR, CDR2 SFDVKD.

This chain connects TRBV4-1 to TRBJ2-7; possibly TRBD1 for D (6 bases). This CDR3 region has 14 residues. Between the trimmed V and J ends, which lost 3 bases and 6 bases, there was a span of 15 bases. Germline V gene sequence: CDR1 MGHRA, CDR2 YSYEKL. The CDR3 protein is CASSHLAGASEQYF. DNA for the CDR3: TGCGCCAGCAGCCACCTGGCAGGGGCCTCCGAGCAGTACTTC.

This clone was seen a few times. The J gene is TRBJ2-1, the V gene TRBV2, with 8 positions matching TRBD2. Losses at the gene ends were 4 bases for V and 4 bases for J; bases not matched to a gene: 9. This CDR3 is 16 amino acids long. Germline assignment: CDR1 SNHLY and CDR2 FYNNEI. CDR3 region: CASSVSRASGYNEQFF. DNA of the CDR3: TGTGCCAGCAGTGTGTCGAGGGCTAGCGGGTACAATGAGCAGTTCTTC.

V gene TRBV4-2 combines with J gene TRBJ2-1; D is perhaps TRBD2 (6 bases). Trimming took 4 bases from V and 0 from J, leaving 19 bases between them. This CDR3 has 18 amino acids. Germline CDR1 LGHNA, CDR2 YNFKEQ. CDR3 DNA sequence: TGTGCCAGCAGCCCCGGCATCTTGGACGGGAGCTCCTACAATGAGCAGTTCTTC. Its translation: CASSPGILDGSSYNEQFF.

This chain joins TRBV28 and TRBJ2-7, with a tentative D call TRBD2 (6 bases). Trimming removed 1 base from V and 1 base from J, with 11 bases in between. From germline, CDR1 is MDHEN and CDR2 SYDVKM. CDR3 length equals 15 residues. The CDR3, as DNA: TGTGCCAGCAGTTTATCGGCGGGAATTTCCTACGAGCAGTACTTC. Translation gives CASSLSAGISYEQYF.

The V call is TRBV3-1 (or the pseudogene TRBV3-2), the J call TRBJ2-5; 9 bases are a match to TRBD1. The CDR3 covers 15 residues. V trimming: 2 bases; J trimming: 3 bases; junction bases outside the gene matches: 4. CDR1 is LGHDT and CDR2 is YNNKEL in the germline V gene (reference sequence). In DNA form, the CDR3 reads TGTGCCAGCAGCCAATGGGGGGACAGGGAAGAGACCCAGTACTTC. Its protein product is CASSQWGDREETQYF.

The chain links TRBV19 to TRBJ1-5; D unresolved. The germline CDR1 and CDR2 sequences are LNHDA and SQIVND (reference sequence). V was shortened by 2 bases and J by 2 bases, with 10 bases between the two germline ends. This CDR3 is 15 amino acids long. The DNA of the CDR3 is TGTGCCAGTAGTATACGGGAGTGGGGCAATCAGCCCCAGCATTTT. This translates into CASSIREWGNQPQHF.

The rearrangement uses TRBV9 and TRBJ2-1, with TRBD2 identical over 8 bases. The ends lost 6 bases at V and 4 bases at J; junction bases unmatched: 6. Germline lookup yields CDR1 SGDLS and CDR2 YYNGEE. The CDR3 runs to 14 residues. CDR3 in amino acids: CASTRLAGYNEQFF. The CDR3 DNA is TGTGCCAGCACTCGGCTAGCGGGTTACAATGAGCAGTTCTTC.

This chain uses TRBV7-3 with TRBJ2-1; 11 bases are a match to TRBD2. The CDR3 runs to 16 residues. The trim removed 4 bases at V and 9 bases at J, leaving 11 bases unmatched. Per the germline V gene, CDR1 is SGHTA and CDR2 is FQGTGA. This CDR3 is CASSSTPLAGAGEQFF. The CDR3 DNA reads as TGTGCCAGCAGCTCAACCCCACTAGCGGGAGCTGGTGAGCAGTTCTTC.

The chain is built from TRBV28 and TRBJ1-1; 7 positions match TRBD1. CDR3 length: 14 residues. Germline values: CDR1 MDHEN, CDR2 SYDVKM. With 6 bases clipped from V and 0 bases from J, the junction kept 4 bases outside the gene matches. CDR3 amino acids: CASRSQGVNTEAFF. In DNA form, the CDR3 reads TGTGCCAGCAGATCCCAGGGGGTGAACACTGAAGCTTTCTTT.

The CDR3 coding sequence is TGTGCCAGTACCCATAGGGCACAGGGCGGCTACGAGCAGTACTTC. Protein: CASTHRAQGGYEQYF. The V and J genes are TRBV19 and TRBJ2-7; D is perhaps TRBD1 (6 bases). The CDR3 loop spans 15 amino acids. V was cut by 7 bases and J by 3 bases, with 19 bases left in between. Germline V gene sequence: CDR1 LNHDA, CDR2 SQIVND (reference sequence).

The chain employs TRBV30 and TRBJ1-5; maybe TRBD1 (6 bases). Germline CDR1 reads GTSNPN; CDR2 reads SVGIG (reference sequence). V was shortened by 0 bases and J by 4 bases, with 7 bases between the two germline ends. CDR3 length: 13 residues. Here the CDR3 reads CAWSVTGNQPQHF. In DNA, the CDR3 is TGTGCCTGGAGTGTCACAGGGAATCAGCCCCAGCATTTT.

The CDR3 is CASSQDWGGQPQHF. In DNA form, the CDR3 reads TGCGCCAGCAGCCAAGATTGGGGGGGTCAGCCCCAGCATTTT. The J gene is TRBJ1-5, the V gene TRBV4-1; possibly TRBD1 for D (5 bases). V dropped 0 bases and J dropped 6 bases, with 9 bases sitting between them. The CDR3 length is 14 residues. The germline V gene has CDR1 MGHRA and CDR2 YSYEKL.

The rearrangement joins TRBV5-1 to TRBJ1-1; TRBD1 aligns across 10 bases. Trimming removed 8 bases from V and 2 bases from J; junction bases left unmatched: 9. Per the germline V gene, CDR1 is SGHRS and CDR2 is YFSETQ. This CDR3 contains 15 residues. This CDR3 reads CASRTGQGDNTEAFF. As DNA, the CDR3 is TGCGCCAGTCGGACTGGACAGGGGGATAACACTGAAGCTTTCTTT.

The V call is TRBV27, the J call TRBJ1-4; TRBD1 might be the D (5 bases). CDR1 is MNHEY, CDR2 SMNVEV, per germline (reference sequence). This CDR3 is 15 amino acids long. The V gene lost 1 base and the J gene lost 8 bases, with 14 bases spanning the gap. CDR3 sequence reads: CASSLFGTREEKLFF. The DNA of the CDR3 is TGTGCCAGCAGTTTATTCGGGACGCGGGAGGAAAAACTGTTTTTT.